This TCR beta chain was documented in a study of blood T cell repertoires in COVID-19. On the study more broadly: Sample material is recorded as cDNA or gDNA derived from T cells, B-cell-depleted T cells, or PBMCs.

The length of the CDR3 is 18 residues. V lost 0 bases and J lost 4; bases outside the gene matches: 14. Germline V CDR1 and CDR2: LGHDT, YNNKEL (reference sequence). The authors' processing: Amplifying reference gene primers gave estimates of nucleated cell counts. Using immunoSEQ multiplex PCR, the repertoire was profiled, and TCRdb retains in-frame clones only, with some absent. V, J and clone size were drawn from that table, and D and trimming were deduced from the DNA. The table includes about 180,000 clones, less than 85% detected once. Study members were between roughly 18 and 90 years old and lived in 20 to 25 US regions.

The clonotype was recovered from a man aged 55 to 70 who had recovered from COVID-19. The genes are TRBV3-1 (or the pseudogene TRBV3-2) and TRBJ2-5; TRBD1 agrees at 7 bases. The sequencing sample was made of PBMCs or T cells enriched from blood (not recorded which). CDR3 residues: CASSQDRSAGGIPETQYF. Here the CDR3 DNA reads TGTGCCAGCAGCCAAGATCGGTCGGCAGGGGGAATCCCAGAGACCCAGTACTTC.